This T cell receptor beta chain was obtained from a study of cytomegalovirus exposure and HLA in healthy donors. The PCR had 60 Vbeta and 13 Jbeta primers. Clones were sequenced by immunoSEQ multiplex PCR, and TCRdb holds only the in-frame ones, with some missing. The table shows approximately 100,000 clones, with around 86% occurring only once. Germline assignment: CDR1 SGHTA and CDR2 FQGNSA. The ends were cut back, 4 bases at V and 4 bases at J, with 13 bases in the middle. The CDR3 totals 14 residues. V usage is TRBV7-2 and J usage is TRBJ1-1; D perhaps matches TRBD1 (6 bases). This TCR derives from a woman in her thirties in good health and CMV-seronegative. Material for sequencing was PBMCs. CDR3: CASSYRVGGTEAFF. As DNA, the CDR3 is TGTGCCAGCAGCTACAGGGTGGGCGGCACTGAAGCTTTCTTT. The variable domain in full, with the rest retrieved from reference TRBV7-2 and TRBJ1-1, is GAGVSQSPSNKVTEKGKDVELRCDPISGHTALYWYRQSLGQGLEFLIYFQGNSAPDKSGLPSDRFSAERTGGSVSTLTIQRTQQEDSAVYLCASSYRVGGTEAFFGQGTRLTVV.